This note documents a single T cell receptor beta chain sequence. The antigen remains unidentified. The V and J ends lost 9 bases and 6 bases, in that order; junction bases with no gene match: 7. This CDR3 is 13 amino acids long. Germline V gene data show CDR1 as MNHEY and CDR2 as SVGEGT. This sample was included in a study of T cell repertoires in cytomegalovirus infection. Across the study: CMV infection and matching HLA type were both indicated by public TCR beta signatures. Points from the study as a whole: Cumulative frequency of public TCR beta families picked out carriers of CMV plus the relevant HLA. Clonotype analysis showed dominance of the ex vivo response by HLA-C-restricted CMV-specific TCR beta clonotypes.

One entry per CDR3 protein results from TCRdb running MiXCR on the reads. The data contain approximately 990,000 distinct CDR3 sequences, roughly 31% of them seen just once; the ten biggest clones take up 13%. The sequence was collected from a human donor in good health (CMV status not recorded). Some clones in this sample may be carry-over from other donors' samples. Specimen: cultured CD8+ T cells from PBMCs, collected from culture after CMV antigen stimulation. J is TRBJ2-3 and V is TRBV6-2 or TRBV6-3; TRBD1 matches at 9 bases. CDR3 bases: TGTGCCAGTACGGGACAGGGTTACGATACGCAGTATTTT. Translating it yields CASTGQGYDTQYF.